The 11 T cell receptor beta chains presented below share a single source sample, sequenced in a study of T cells in Graves' hyperthyroidism and ophthalmopathy. Amplified regions were TCR beta CDR3 sequences from RNA transcripts. TCR CDR3 underwent first-round RT-PCR with the HTBI primer set. MiXCR, run by TCRdb on the multiplex PCR reads, gives a single entry per CDR3 protein. The sample records 730,000 or so distinct CDR3 sequences, approximately 19% being singletons. The sample was blood. Receptors were obtained from a woman aged 45-60 years with Graves' hyperthyroidism that later progressed to Graves' ophthalmopathy.

The sample holds a few counts of this clonotype. V usage is TRBV19 and J usage is TRBJ1-1; D is unclear. The germline V gene encodes CDR1 LNHDA and CDR2 SQIVND (reference sequence). Trimming pared 1 base from V and 1 base from J, leaving 4 bases between. CDR3 length: 13 residues. The CDR3 is CASSIGQNTEAFF. CDR3 coding DNA: TGTGCCAGTAGTATAGGGCAGAACACTGAAGCTTTCTTT.

A remark on this clonotype: This may be a read error: a much more frequent sequence differs by one nucleotide. V is TRBV5-1 and J is TRBJ1-1; D gene uncertain. CDR3 length equals 13 residues. In germline, CDR1 is SGHRS, CDR2 YFSETQ. The CDR3 sequence: CASKAEAGTEASF. The CDR3 bases are TGCGCCAGCAAGGCGGAGGCCGGCACTGAAGCTTCCTTT.

This clonotype was recorded at least ten times. The chain links TRBV20-1 to TRBJ2-1, with TRBD1 as a possible D gene (6 bases). The V and J ends lost 6 bases and 5 bases respectively, with 23 bases between them. Germline-derived CDR1 and CDR2 are DFQATT and SNEGSKA (reference sequence). CDR3 length: 16 amino acids. CDR3 amino acids: CSARWRTGTRNNEQFF. DNA of the CDR3: TGCAGTGCGAGATGGCGAACCGGGACAAGAAACAATGAGCAGTTCTTC.

This chain joins TRBV20-1 and TRBJ1-5; TRBD1 is a possible D gene (5 bases). CDR3 length equals 15 residues. The germline V gene encodes CDR1 DFQATT and CDR2 SNEGSKA (reference sequence). V was shortened by 6 bases and J by 5 bases, with 20 bases between the two germline ends. The CDR3 sequence is CSAPHGPGLYQPQHF. CDR3 nucleotides: TGCAGTGCCCCTCATGGGCCAGGGTTGTATCAGCCCCAGCATTTT.

The chain uses TRBV5-4 and TRBJ1-2, with D possibly TRBD1 on 5 matching bases. The CDR3 sequence is 15 residues long. Trimming left V 6 bases short and J 4 bases short, with 19 bases between. Germline V lookup: CDR1 SGHNT, CDR2 YYREEE (reference sequence). The CDR3 nucleotides read TGTGCCAGCACTCCCGCCCGGGACGTCTCCTATGGCTACACCTTC. This translates into CASTPARDVSYGYTF. Full variable domain (missing parts from reference TRBV5-4 and TRBJ1-2): ETGVTQSPTHLIKTRGQQVTLRCSSQSGHNTVSWYQQALGQGPQFIFQYYREEENGRGNFPPRFSGLQFPNYSSELNVNALELDDSALYLCASTPARDVSYGYTFGSGTRLTVV.

This clonotype came up a few times. The chain joins TRBV25-1 to TRBJ1-1; perhaps TRBD1 as D (5 bases). This CDR3 spans 14 amino acids. Per germline, CDR1 MGHDK and CDR2 SYGVNS. V lost 2 bases and J 5 bases, leaving 12 bases between the germline ends. DNA of the CDR3: TGTGCCAGCAGTGAAAGTTGGGGGAGTACTGAAGCTTTCTTT. Protein: CASSESWGSTEAFF.

The chain combines TRBV11-2 with TRBJ2-5; the D call may be TRBD1 or TRBD2 (6 bases each). Germline CDR1 reads SGHAT; CDR2 reads FQNNGV. This CDR3 contains 14 residues. The germline V and J ends were trimmed by 7 bases and 5 bases, with 17 bases remaining between them. This CDR3 reads CASIYTGGPETQYF. In DNA form, the CDR3 reads TGTGCCAGCATCTATACTGGGGGGCCTGAGACCCAGTACTTC. Combining the CDR3 with reference TRBV11-2 and TRBJ2-5 gives the whole variable domain EAGVAQSPRYKIIEKRQSVAFWCNPISGHATLYWYQQILGQGPKLLIQFQNNGVVDDSQLPKDRFSAERLKGVDSTLKIQPAKLEDSAVYLCASIYTGGPETQYFGPGTRLLVL.

A remark on this clonotype: This may come from a read error, since a much larger clone is one base off. The V call is TRBV5-1, the J call TRBJ2-7, with a tentative D call TRBD1 (5 bases). This CDR3 spans 13 amino acids. CDR1 is SGHRS and CDR2 is YFSETQ in the germline V gene. The chain's CDR3 is CASSLTGFYGQYF. CDR3 DNA: TGCGCCAGCAGCTTGACAGGCTTCTACGGGCAGTACTTC.

V is TRBV15 and J is TRBJ1-1, with 8 positions matching TRBD1. The CDR3 totals 14 residues. Germline values: CDR1 LNHNV, CDR2 YYDKDF (reference sequence). V shed 1 base, J shed 7 bases, and the junction held 5 bases outside the gene matches. Written as DNA, the CDR3 is TGTGCCACCAGCAGAGGGGGACAGGTTCTTGAAGCTTTCTTT. Translation gives CATSRGGQVLEAFF.

This chain links TRBV4-1 with TRBJ1-1; 7 positions match TRBD1. After removal of 3 bases from V and 3 bases from J, the junction contained 10 bases not matched to a gene. Per the germline V gene, CDR1 is MGHRA and CDR2 is YSYEKL. This CDR3 has 16 residues. The CDR3 nucleotides read TGCGCCAGCAGCCAGATACAGACAGGGCTTTACACTGAAGCTTTCTTT. The encoded protein is CASSQIQTGLYTEAFF.

This clonotype was counted between two and nine times. The rearrangement links TRBV24-1 to TRBJ2-3, with TRBD2 as a possible D gene (5 bases). Trimming took off 0 bases at V and 6 bases at J, with 12 bases between the two ends. Germline V gene sequence: CDR1 KGHDR, CDR2 SFDVKD. The CDR3 is 15 residues long. The CDR3 is CATSDLSSGKDTQYF. CDR3 DNA: TGTGCCACCAGTGATTTGAGCTCCGGGAAGGATACGCAGTATTTT.